This T cell receptor beta chain was recorded in a study of beta chain features in type 1 diabetes. This clone was observed a few times. The study reverse transcribed the entire isolated RNA, so it sequenced expressed TCRB transcripts. Naive, central memory and regulatory T cell samples averaged approximately 3.6 million immunoSEQ reads each. Generated by immunoSEQ multiplex PCR, the TCRdb table keeps only in-frame clones and is missing some. The sample yields some 360,000 clones, 15% to 20% seen once. This clonotype was sampled from a woman aged 18-30 years in good health. The sequenced sample was naive CD4+ T cells from blood.

The CDR3 coding sequence is TGCGCCAGCAGCTTTAGCCATCCGAACACCGGGGAGCTGTTTTTT. This sequence encodes CASSFSHPNTGELFF. The gene calls are TRBV5-1 and TRBJ2-2; D gene ambiguous. Germline V gene data show CDR1 as SGHRS and CDR2 as YFSETQ. V was clipped by 2 bases and J by 0 bases, with 8 bases between them. The CDR3 has 15 residues.